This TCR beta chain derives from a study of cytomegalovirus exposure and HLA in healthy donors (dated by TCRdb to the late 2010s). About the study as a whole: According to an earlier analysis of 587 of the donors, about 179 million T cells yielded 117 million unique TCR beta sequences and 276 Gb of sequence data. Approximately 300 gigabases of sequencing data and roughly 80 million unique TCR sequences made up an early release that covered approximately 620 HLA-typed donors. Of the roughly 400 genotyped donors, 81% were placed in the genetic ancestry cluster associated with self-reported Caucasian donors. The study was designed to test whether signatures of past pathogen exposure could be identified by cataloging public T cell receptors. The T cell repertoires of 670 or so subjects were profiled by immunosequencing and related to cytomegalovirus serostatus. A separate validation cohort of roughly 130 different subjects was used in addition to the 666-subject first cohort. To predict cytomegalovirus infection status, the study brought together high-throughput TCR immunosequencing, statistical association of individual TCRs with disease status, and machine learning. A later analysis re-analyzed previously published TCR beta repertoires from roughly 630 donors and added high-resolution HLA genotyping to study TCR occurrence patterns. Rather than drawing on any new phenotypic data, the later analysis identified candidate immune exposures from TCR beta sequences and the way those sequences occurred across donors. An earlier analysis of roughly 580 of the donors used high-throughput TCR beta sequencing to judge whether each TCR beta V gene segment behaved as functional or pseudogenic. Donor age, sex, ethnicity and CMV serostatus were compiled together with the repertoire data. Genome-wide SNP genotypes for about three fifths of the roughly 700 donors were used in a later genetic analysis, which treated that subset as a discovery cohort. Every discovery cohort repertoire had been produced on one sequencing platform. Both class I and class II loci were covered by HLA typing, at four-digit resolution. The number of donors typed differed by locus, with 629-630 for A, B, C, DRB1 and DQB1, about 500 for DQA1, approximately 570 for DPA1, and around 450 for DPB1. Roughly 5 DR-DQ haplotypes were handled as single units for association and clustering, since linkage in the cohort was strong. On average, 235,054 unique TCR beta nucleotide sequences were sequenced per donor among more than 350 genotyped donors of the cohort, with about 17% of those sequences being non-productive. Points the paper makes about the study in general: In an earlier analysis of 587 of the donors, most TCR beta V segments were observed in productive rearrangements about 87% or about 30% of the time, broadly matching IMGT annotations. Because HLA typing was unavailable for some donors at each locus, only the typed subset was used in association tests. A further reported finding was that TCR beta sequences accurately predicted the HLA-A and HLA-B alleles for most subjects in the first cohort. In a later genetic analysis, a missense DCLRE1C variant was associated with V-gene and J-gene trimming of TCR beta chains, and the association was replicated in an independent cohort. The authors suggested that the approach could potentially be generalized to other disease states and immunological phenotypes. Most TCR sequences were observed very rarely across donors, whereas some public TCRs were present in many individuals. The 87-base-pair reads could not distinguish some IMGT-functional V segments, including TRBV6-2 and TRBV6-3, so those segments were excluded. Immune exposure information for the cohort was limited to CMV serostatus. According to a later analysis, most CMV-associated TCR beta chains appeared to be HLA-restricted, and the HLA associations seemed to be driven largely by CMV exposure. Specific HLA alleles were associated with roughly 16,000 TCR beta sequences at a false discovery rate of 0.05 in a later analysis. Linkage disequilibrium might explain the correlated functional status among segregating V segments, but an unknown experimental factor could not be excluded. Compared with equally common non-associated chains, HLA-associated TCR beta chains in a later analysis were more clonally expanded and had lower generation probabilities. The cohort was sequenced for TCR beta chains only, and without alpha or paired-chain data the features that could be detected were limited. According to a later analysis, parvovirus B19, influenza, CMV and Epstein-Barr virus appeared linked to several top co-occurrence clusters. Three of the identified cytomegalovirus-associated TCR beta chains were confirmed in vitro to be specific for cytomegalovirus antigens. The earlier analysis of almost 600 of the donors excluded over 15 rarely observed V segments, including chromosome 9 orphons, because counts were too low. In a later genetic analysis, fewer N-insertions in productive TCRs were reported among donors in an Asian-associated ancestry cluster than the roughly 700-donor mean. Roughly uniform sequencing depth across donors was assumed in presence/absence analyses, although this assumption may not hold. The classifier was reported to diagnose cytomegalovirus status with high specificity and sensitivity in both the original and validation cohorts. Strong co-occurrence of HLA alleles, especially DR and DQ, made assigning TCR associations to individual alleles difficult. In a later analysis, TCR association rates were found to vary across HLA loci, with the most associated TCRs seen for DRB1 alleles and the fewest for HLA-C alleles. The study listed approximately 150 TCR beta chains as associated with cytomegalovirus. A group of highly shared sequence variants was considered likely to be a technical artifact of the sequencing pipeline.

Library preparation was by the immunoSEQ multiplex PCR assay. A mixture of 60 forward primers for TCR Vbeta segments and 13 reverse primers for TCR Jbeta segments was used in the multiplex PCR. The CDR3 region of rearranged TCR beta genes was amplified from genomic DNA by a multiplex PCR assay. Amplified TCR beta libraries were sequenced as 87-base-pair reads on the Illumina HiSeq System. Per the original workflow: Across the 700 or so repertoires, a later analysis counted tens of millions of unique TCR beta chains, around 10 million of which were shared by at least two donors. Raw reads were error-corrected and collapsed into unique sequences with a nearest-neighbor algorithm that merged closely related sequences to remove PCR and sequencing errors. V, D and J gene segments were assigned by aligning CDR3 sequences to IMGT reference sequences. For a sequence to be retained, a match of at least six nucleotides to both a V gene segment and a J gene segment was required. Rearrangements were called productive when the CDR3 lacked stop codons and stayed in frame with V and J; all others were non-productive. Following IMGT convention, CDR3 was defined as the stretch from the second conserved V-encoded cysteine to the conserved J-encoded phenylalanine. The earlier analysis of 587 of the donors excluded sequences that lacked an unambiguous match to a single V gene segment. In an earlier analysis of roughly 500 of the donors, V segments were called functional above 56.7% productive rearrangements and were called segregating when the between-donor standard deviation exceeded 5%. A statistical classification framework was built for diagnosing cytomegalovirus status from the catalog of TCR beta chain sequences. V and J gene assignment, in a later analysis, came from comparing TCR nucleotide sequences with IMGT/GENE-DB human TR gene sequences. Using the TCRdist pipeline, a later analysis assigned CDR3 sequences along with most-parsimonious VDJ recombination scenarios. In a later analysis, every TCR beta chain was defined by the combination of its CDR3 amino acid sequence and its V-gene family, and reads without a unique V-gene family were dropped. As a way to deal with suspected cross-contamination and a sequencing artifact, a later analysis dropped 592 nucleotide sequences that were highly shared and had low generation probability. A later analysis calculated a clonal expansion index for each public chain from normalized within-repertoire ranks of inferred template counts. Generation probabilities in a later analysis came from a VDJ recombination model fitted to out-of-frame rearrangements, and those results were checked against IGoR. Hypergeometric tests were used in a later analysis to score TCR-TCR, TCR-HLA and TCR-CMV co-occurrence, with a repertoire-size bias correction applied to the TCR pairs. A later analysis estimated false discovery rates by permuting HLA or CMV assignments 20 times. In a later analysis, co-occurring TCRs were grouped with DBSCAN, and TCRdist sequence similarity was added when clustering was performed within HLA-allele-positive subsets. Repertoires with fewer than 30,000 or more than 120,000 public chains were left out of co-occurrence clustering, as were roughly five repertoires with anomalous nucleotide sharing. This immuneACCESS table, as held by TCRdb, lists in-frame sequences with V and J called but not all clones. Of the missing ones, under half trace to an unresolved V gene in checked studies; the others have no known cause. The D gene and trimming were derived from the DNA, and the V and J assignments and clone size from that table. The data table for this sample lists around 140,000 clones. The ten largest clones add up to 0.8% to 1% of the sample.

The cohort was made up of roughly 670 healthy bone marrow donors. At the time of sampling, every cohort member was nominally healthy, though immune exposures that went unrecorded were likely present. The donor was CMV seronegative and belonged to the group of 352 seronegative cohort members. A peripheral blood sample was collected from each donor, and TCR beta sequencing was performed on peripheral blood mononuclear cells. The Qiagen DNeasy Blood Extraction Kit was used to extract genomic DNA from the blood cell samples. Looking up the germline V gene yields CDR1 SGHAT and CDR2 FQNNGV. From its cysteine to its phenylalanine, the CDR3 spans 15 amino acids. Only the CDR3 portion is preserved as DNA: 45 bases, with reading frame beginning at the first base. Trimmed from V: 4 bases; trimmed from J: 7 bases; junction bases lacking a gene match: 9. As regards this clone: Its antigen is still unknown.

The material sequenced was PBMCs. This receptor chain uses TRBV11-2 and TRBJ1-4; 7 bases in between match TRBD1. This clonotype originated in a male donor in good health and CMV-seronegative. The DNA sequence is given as TGTGCCAGCAGCTCCGGGACAGCTTTGGGTGAAAAACTGTTTTTT. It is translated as CASSSGTALGEKLFF.